The 20 T cell receptor beta chains below all came from one sample that was sequenced in a study of blood T cell repertoires in COVID-19 (dated by TCRdb to the early 2020s). Receptor libraries were prepared by the immunoSEQ multiplex PCR assay. This immuneACCESS table, as held by TCRdb, lists in-frame sequences with V and J called but not all clones. Of the missing ones, under half trace to an unresolved V gene in checked studies; the others have no known cause. This sample has 140,000 or so clones in its table, and roughly 84% of those were observed once. Around 7.8% of the sample lies in the top ten. Sequencing was done on a sample of peripheral blood. These TCRs come from a human donor in a cohort sampled during active COVID-19.

This chain connects TRBV19 to TRBJ2-5; a weak D match, TRBD1 (5 bases). The V gene lost 4 bases and the J gene lost 4 bases, with 13 bases spanning the gap. CDR1 is LNHDA and CDR2 is SQIVND in the germline V gene (reference sequence). CDR3 size: 14 residues. The CDR3 spells CASSSAGFRETQYF. The CDR3 region has the DNA TGTGCCAGTAGTAGTGCAGGGTTCAGAGAGACCCAGTACTTC.

This rearrangement joins TRBV6-5 to TRBJ1-1; maybe TRBD1 (5 bases). Trimming took off 7 bases at V and 4 bases at J, with 19 bases between the two ends. The CDR3 covers 15 residues. Germline V CDR1 and CDR2: MNHEY, SVGAGI. The CDR3 DNA sequence: TGTGCCAGCAATCAGGGTCGATTCGAGGTCACTGAAGCTTTCTTT. Protein product: CASNQGRFEVTEAFF.

The CDR3 sequence: CASSLEASGAYRGTQYF. Here the CDR3 DNA reads TGTGCCAGCAGCTTAGAGGCTAGCGGGGCCTACCGGGGGACCCAGTACTTC. The chain couples TRBV11-2 to TRBJ2-5; 9 nucleotides line up with TRBD2. V dropped 0 bases and J dropped 7; count of bases not matched to a gene: 12. CDR1 and CDR2 from the germline V gene are SGHAT and FQNNGV. The CDR3 is 17 residues long.

This clone was observed a few times. The rearrangement uses TRBV20-1 and TRBJ2-7; no clear D. V was shortened by 6 bases and J by 7 bases, with 13 bases between the two germline ends. Looked up from germline, CDR1 is DFQATT and CDR2 is SNEGSKA (reference sequence). CDR3 length: 11 amino acids. Here the CDR3 reads CSAPQQWEQYF. The CDR3 nucleotides read TGCAGTGCCCCACAGCAATGGGAGCAGTACTTC.

J is TRBJ2-1 and V is TRBV28; 9 nucleotides match TRBD2. In germline, CDR1 is MDHEN, CDR2 SYDVKM. The CDR3 covers 16 residues. The junction had 9 bases not matched to a gene; V was cut back by 4 bases and J by 5 bases. CDR3 in amino acids: CASSSQEAGGNNEQFF. In DNA form, the CDR3 reads TGTGCCAGCAGTTCGCAAGAGGCGGGGGGGAACAATGAGCAGTTCTTC.

Written as DNA, the CDR3 is TGTGCCAGCACCCCGTCGGGAGGGGGTAACTATGGCTACACCTTC. This translates into CASTPSGGGNYGYTF. The chain couples TRBV7-9 to TRBJ1-2, with D perhaps TRBD1 (6 bases). The CDR3 runs 15 residues. Germline V gene lookup returns CDR1 SEHNR and CDR2 FQNEAQ (reference sequence). Trimming took 7 bases from V and 1 from J, leaving 16 bases between them.

The CDR3 DNA reads as TGTGCCAGTACCACGGACAGCCCATCAATCTCTGGGGCCAACGTCCTGACTTTC. Residues: CASTTDSPSISGANVLTF. The chain combines TRBV19 with TRBJ2-6, with a weak D call TRBD1 (6 bases). The CDR3 extends over 18 amino acids. Germline V gene sequence: CDR1 LNHDA, CDR2 SQIVND (reference sequence). V was trimmed by 7 bases and J by 0 bases, leaving 19 bases between them.

J is TRBJ2-3 and V is TRBV6-6; no clear D. Trimming stripped 1 base from V and 4 bases from J, with 9 bases between. This CDR3 region has 14 residues. Per the germline V gene, CDR1 is MNHNY and CDR2 is SVGAGI (reference sequence). CDR3 residues: CASSYYGDADTQYF. Written as DNA, the CDR3 is TGTGCCAGCAGTTACTATGGAGATGCAGATACGCAGTATTTT.

V gene TRBV5-1 combines with J gene TRBJ2-7; D uncertain. V lost 2 bases to trimming and J lost 4 bases, with 4 bases between them. CDR3 length equals 11 residues. Germline CDR1 is SGHRS and CDR2 is YFSETQ. CDR3 protein: CASSFLYEQYF. The CDR3 DNA follows: TGCGCCAGCAGCTTCCTTTACGAGCAGTACTTC.

V is TRBV19 and J is TRBJ2-2; 8 nucleotides line up with TRBD1. The germline V gene has CDR1 LNHDA and CDR2 SQIVND (reference sequence). The CDR3 is 13 amino acids. Trimming cost V 8 bases and J 7 bases; bases outside gene matches: 6. CDR3 sequence (DNA): TGTGCCAGTTCGACAGGGGTTTTCGGGGAGCTGTTTTTT. Translated: CASSTGVFGELFF.

The chain links TRBV19 to TRBJ1-6, with D possibly matching TRBD1 (6 bases). Germline CDR1 LNHDA, CDR2 SQIVND (reference sequence). The length of the CDR3 is 13 residues. Trimming cost V 5 bases and J 11 bases, with 13 bases left between them. CDR3 protein: CASSPLQGAPLHF. The CDR3 DNA follows: TGTGCCAGTAGTCCACTACAGGGCGCACCCCTCCACTTT.

This chain uses TRBV4-1 with TRBJ2-5, with 8 positions matching TRBD2. The CDR3 spans 16 residues. V lost 1 base, J lost 1 base, and 5 bases stayed unmatched. From germline, CDR1 is MGHRA and CDR2 YSYEKL. The CDR3 reads CASSQVAGGIQETQYF. Written as DNA, the CDR3 is TGCGCCAGCAGCCAAGTGGCGGGGGGAATCCAAGAGACCCAGTACTTC.

The chain is built from TRBV19 and TRBJ1-1, with 9 bases aligning to TRBD1. With 9 bases clipped from V and 0 bases from J, the junction kept 11 bases outside the gene matches. Germline loops: CDR1 LNHDA, CDR2 SQIVND (reference sequence). The CDR3 is made up of 16 amino acids. The CDR3: CASAGDRDRLNTEAFF. As DNA, the CDR3 is TGTGCCAGCGCGGGGGACAGGGATAGGTTGAACACTGAAGCTTTCTTT. The variable domain in full, with the rest retrieved from reference TRBV19 and TRBJ1-1, is DGGITQSPKYLFRKEGQNVTLSCEQNLNHDAMYWYRQDPGQGLRLIYYSQIVNDFQKGDIAEGYSVSREKKESFPLTVTSAQKNPTAFYLCASAGDRDRLNTEAFFGQGTRLTVV.

The rearrangement uses TRBV7-2 and TRBJ2-1, with TRBD2 matching over 7 bases. The trim removed 5 bases at V and 12 bases at J, leaving 4 bases unmatched. CDR1 is SGHTA and CDR2 is FQGNSA in the germline V gene. This CDR3 has 11 residues. In DNA, the CDR3 is TGTGCCAGCAGCCCATCGGGGGGGCAGTTCTTC. It specifies CASSPSGGQFF.

The gene calls are TRBV5-1 and TRBJ2-5, with 8 bases fitting TRBD1. Trimming cost V 5 bases and J 4 bases; bases outside gene matches: 7. The CDR3 loop spans 14 amino acids. Looked up from germline, CDR1 is SGHRS and CDR2 is YFSETQ. The CDR3 coding sequence is TGCGCCAGCAGTCGCGACAGGGGTGGAGAGACCCAGTACTTC. Translation: CASSRDRGGETQYF.

This rearrangement joins TRBV5-4 to TRBJ2-5, with 8 bases identical to TRBD1. V dropped 0 bases and J dropped 5; count of bases not matched to a gene: 9. The CDR3 length is 16 residues. Germline lookup yields CDR1 SGHNT and CDR2 YYREEE (reference sequence). CDR3 nucleotides: TGTGCCAGCAGCTTGGCCAGGGACAGGTCGTCGGAGACCCAGTACTTC. It specifies CASSLARDRSSETQYF.

The genes are TRBV9 and TRBJ2-2; 8 positions match TRBD2. This CDR3 is 18 amino acids long. From germline, CDR1 is SGDLS and CDR2 YYNGEE. V shed 0 bases, J shed 3 bases, and the junction held 10 bases outside the gene matches. In nucleotides, the CDR3 is TGTGCCAGCAGCGTAGAGTCCCCGGGACTAGGGTACACCGGGGAGCTGTTTTTT. Translated: CASSVESPGLGYTGELFF.

This chain joins TRBV28 and TRBJ1-2; 9 bases map to TRBD1. This CDR3 comprises 13 residues. The germline V gene encodes CDR1 MDHEN and CDR2 SYDVKM. V lost 7 bases, J lost 7 bases, and 7 bases stayed unmatched. CDR3 bases: TGTGCCAGCACAACAGGGGGCCTTTCTGGCTACACCTTC. Translation gives CASTTGGLSGYTF.

The chain has TRBV6-6 and TRBJ2-2; 7 bases map to TRBD2. The germline CDR1 and CDR2 sequences are MNHNY and SVGAGI (reference sequence). The junction had 12 bases not matched to a gene; V was cut back by 5 bases and J by 6 bases. The CDR3 extends over 16 amino acids. CDR3 in DNA: TGTGCCAGCAGTCATGTCGACCAGGGAGGGGCCGGGGAGCTGTTTTTT. Translated, it gives CASSHVDQGGAGELFF.

In its sample, this clone was seen a few times. The chain couples TRBV14 to TRBJ1-6, with 7 bases identical to TRBD1. There are 14 residues in the CDR3. V dropped 5 bases and J dropped 9; count of bases not matched to a gene: 7. CDR1 and CDR2 from the germline V gene are SGHDN and FVKESK. The CDR3 loop is CASSNRGFSSPLHF. The CDR3 DNA sequence: TGTGCCAGCAGCAACAGGGGTTTCAGTTCACCCCTCCACTTT.